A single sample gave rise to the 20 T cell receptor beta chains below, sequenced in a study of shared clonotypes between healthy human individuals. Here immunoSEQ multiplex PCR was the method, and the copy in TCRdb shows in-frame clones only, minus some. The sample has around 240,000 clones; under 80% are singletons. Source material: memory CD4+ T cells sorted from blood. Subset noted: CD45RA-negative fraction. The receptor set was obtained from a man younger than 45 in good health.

The CDR3 nucleotides read TGTGCCAGCAGTGGGGTGTTCTCTGGAAACACCATATATTTT. Amino acids: CASSGVFSGNTIYF. The gene calls are TRBV2 and TRBJ1-3; D remains unclear. V lost 4 bases and J lost 0, with 7 bases in between. The CDR3 runs to 14 residues. Germline V CDR1 and CDR2: SNHLY, FYNNEI.

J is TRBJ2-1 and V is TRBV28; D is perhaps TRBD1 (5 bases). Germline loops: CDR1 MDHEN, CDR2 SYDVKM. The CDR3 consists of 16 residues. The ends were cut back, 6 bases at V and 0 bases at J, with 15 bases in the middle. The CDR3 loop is CASRRTGLSSYNEQFF. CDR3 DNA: TGTGCCAGCAGACGCACAGGCTTAAGCTCCTACAATGAGCAGTTCTTC.

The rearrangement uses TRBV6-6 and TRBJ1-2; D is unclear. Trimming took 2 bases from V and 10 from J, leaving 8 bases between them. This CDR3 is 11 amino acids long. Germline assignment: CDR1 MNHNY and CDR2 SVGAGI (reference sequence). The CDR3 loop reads CASSYRVDYTF. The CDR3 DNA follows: TGTGCCAGCAGTTACAGGGTGGACTACACCTTC.

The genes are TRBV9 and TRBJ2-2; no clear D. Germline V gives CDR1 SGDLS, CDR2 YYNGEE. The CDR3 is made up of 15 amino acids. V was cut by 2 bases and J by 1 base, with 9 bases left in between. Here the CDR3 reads CASSVSSGNTGELFF. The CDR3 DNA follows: TGTGCCAGCAGCGTTTCGTCGGGGAACACCGGGGAGCTGTTTTTT.

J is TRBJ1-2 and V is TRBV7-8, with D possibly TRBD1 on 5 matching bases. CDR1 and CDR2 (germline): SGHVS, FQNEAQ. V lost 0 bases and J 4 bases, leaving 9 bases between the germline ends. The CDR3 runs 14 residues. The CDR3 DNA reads TGTGCCAGCAGCTTAGCCGGGGGATTCTATGGCTACACCTTC. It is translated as CASSLAGGFYGYTF.

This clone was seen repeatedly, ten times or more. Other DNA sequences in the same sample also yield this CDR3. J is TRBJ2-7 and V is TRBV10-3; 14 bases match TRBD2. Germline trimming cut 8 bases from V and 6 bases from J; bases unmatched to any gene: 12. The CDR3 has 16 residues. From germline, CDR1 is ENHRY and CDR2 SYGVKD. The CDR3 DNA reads TGTGCCATCGGTCCGACTAGCGGGAGGGCCCGCAGCGAGCAGTACTTC. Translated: CAIGPTSGRARSEQYF.

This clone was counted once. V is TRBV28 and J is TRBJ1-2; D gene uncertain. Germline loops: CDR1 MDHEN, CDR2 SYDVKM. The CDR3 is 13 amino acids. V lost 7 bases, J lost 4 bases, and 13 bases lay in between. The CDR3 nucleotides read TGTGCCAGCACGGAATTGGGCGGCTATGGCTACACCTTC. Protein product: CASTELGGYGYTF.

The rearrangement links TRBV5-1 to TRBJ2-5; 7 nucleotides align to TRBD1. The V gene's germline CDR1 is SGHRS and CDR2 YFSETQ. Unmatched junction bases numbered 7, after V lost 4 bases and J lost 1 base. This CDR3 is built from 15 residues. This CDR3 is CASSVYGTAQETQYF. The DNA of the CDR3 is TGCGCCAGCAGCGTATACGGGACAGCCCAAGAGACCCAGTACTTC.

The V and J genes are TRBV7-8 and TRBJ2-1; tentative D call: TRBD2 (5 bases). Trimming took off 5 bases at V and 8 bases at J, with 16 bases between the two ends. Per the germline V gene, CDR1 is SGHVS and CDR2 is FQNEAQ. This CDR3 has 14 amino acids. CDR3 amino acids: CASSTPTMYDEQFF. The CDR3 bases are TGTGCCAGCAGCACCCCGACTATGTACGATGAGCAGTTCTTC.

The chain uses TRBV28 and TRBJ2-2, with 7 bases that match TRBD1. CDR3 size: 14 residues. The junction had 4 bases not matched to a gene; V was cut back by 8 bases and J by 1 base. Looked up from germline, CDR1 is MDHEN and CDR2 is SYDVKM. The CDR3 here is CASSGQQNTGELFF. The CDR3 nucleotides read TGTGCCAGCTCGGGACAGCAGAACACCGGGGAGCTGTTTTTT.

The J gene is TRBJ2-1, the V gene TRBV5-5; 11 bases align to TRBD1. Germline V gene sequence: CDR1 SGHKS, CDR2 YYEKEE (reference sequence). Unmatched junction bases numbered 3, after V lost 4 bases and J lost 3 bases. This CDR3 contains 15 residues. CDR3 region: CASSGGTGGYNEQFF. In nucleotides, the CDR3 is TGTGCCAGCAGCGGGGGGACAGGGGGCTACAATGAGCAGTTCTTC. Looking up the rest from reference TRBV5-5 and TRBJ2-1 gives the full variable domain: DAGVTQSPTHLIKTRGQQVTLRCSPISGHKSVSWYQQVLGQGPQFIFQYYEKEERGRGNFPDRFSARQFPNYSSELNVNALLLGDSALYLCASSGGTGGYNEQFFGPGTRLTVL.

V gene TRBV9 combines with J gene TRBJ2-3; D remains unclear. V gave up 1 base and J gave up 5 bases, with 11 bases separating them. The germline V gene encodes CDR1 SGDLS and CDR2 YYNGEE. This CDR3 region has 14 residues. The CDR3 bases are TGTGCCAGCAGCGTATCCCCGGACGGAGATACGCAGTATTTT. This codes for CASSVSPDGDTQYF.

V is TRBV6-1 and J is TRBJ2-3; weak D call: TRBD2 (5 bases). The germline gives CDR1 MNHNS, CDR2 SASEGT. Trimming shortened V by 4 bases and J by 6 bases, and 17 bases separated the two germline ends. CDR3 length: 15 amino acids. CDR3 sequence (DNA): TGTGCCAGCAGTGGGGCTAGCCATCCCACCGATACGCAGTATTTT. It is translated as CASSGASHPTDTQYF.

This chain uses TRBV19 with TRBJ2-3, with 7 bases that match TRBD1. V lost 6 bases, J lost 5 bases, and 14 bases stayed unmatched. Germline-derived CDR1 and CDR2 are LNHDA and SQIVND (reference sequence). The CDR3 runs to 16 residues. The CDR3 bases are TGTGCCAGTAGGCGAGGGACAGCTCCACGGAAAGATACGCAGTATTTT. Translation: CASRRGTAPRKDTQYF.

CDR3 sequence: CAISGDSSGEAFF. In nucleotides, the CDR3 is TGTGCCATCAGTGGGGACAGCAGCGGGGAAGCTTTCTTT. The chain joins TRBV10-3 to TRBJ1-1, with 7 bases that match TRBD1. The CDR3 is 13 amino acids. The germline V gene has CDR1 ENHRY and CDR2 SYGVKD. V dropped 4 bases and J dropped 8; count of bases not matched to a gene: 7.

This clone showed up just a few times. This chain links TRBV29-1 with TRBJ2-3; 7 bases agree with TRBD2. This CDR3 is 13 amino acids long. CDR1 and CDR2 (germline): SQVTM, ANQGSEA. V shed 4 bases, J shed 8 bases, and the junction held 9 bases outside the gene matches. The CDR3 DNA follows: TGCAGCGTTGGGCCCGGGGACTACTCTACGCAGTATTTT. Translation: CSVGPGDYSTQYF.

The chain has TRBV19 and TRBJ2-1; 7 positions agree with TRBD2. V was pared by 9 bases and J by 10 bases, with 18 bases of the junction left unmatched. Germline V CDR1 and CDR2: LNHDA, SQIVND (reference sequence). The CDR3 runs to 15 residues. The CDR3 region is CASTSTSSGSREQFF. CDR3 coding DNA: TGTGCCAGCACATCGACGTCTAGCGGCTCGCGGGAGCAGTTCTTC.

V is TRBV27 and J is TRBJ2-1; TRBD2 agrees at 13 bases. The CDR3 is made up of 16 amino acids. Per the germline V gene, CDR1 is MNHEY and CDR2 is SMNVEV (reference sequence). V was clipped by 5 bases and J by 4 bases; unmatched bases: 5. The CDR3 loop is CASSKLAGGVYNEQFF. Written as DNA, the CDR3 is TGTGCCAGCAGTAAACTAGCGGGAGGGGTATACAATGAGCAGTTCTTC.

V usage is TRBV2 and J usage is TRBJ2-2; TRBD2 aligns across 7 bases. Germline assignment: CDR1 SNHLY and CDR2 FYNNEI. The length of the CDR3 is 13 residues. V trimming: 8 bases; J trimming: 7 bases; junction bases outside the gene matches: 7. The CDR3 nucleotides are TGTGCCAGCGGGAGGGAAGGGAACGGGGAGCTGTTTTTT. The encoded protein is CASGREGNGELFF.

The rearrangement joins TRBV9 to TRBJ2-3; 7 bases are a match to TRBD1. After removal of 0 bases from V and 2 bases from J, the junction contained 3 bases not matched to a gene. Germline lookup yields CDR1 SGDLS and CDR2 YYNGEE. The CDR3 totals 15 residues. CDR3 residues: CASSVGTGPTDTQYF. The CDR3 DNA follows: TGTGCCAGCAGCGTAGGGACAGGCCCCACAGATACGCAGTATTTT. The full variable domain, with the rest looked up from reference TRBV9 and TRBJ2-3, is DSGVTQTPKHLITATGQRVTLRCSPRSGDLSVYWYQQSLDQGLQFLIQYYNGEERAKGNILERFSAQQFPDLHSELNLSSLELGDSALYFCASSVGTGPTDTQYFGPGTRLTVL.